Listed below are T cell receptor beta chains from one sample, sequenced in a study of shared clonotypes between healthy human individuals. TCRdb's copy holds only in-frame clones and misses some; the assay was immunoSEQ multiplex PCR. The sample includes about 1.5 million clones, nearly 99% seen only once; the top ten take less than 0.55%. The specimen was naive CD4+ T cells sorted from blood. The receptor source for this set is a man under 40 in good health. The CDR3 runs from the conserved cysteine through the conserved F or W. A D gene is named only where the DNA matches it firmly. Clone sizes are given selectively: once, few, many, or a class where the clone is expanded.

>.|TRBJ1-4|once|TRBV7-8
TGTGCCAGCAGCCGAGGGGGGGAACAAAGAAATGAAAAGGGACTGTTTTTT
CASSRGGEQRNEKGLFF
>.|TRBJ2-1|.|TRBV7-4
TGTGCCAGCAGCTCCTCCGGGACCCTTAATGAGCAGTTCTTC
CASSSSGTLNEQFF
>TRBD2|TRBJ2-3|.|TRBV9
TGTGCCAGCAGCGTAATCGGGCGGCGGGAGGGGGATACGCAGTATTTT
CASSVIGRREGDTQYF
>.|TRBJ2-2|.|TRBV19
TGTGCCAGTAGTATCTTGGGGAACACCGGGGAGCTGTTTTTT
CASSILGNTGELFF
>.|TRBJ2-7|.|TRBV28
TGTGCCAGCAGGGGGTCGGCGAACCCATCGGGGGAGCAGTACTTC
CASRGSANPSGEQYF
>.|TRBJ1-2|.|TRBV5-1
TGCGCCAGCAGCTTGGCCCGGGAGGTAAATGGCTACACCTTC
CASSLAREVNGYTF
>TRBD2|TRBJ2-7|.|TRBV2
TGTGCCAGCAATCTACCGGGACTAGCGAGGCACGAGCAGTACTTC
CASNLPGLARHEQYF
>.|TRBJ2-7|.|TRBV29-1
TGCAGCGTTGCAGGGACATCTAGCTCCTACGAGCAGTACTTC
CSVAGTSSSYEQYF
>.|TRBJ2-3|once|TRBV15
TGTGCCACCAGCAGAGATCAACGGGATACGCAGTATTTT
CATSRDQRDTQYF
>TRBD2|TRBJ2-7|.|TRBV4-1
TGCGCCAGCAGCCACGGGACTAGCGGGAGGAAGTACGAGCAGTACTTC
CASSHGTSGRKYEQYF
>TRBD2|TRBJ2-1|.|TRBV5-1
TGCGCCAGCAGCTTGGTATCTAGCGGATACAATGAGCAGTTCTTC
CASSLVSSGYNEQFF
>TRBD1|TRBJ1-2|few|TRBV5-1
TGCGCCAGCAGCTTGGACAGGGGAGGCTATGGCTACACCTTC
CASSLDRGGYGYTF
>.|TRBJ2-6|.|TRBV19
TGTGCCAGTAGTCGAGGGTTTGGGGCCAACGTCCTGACTTTC
CASSRGFGANVLTF
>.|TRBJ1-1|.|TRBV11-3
TGTGCCAGCAGCTTATCAGTGAACACTGAAGCTTTCTTT
CASSLSVNTEAFF
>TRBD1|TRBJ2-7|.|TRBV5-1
TGCGCCAGCAGCTTGGGGGACAGAAATTACGAGCAGTACTTC
CASSLGDRNYEQYF
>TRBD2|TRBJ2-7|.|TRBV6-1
TGTGCCAGCAGTCAGACTAGCGGTTACGAGCAGTACTTC
CASSQTSGYEQYF
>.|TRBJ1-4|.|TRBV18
TGTGCCAGCTCACCCGCGGTGGGGGAAAAACTGTTTTTT
CASSPAVGEKLFF
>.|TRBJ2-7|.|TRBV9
TGTGCCAGCGGAGCGGGTCTGGTCGGCGAGCAGTACTTC
CASGAGLVGEQYF
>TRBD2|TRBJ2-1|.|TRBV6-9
TGTGCCAGCAGACTAGCGGGAGGGGGTATCGATGAGCAGTTCTTC
CASRLAGGGIDEQFF
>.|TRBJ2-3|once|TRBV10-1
TGCGCCAGCAGTGAAGTTGACAACCCAGGGAGATCAGATACGCAGTATTTT
CASSEVDNPGRSDTQYF
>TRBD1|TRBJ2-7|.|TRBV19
TGTGCCAGTAGGGGACAGGGACCCGCGCGCTACGAGCAGTACTTC
CASRGQGPARYEQYF
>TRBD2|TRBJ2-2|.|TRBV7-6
TGTGCCAGCAGCAAACGGGGACTAGCGGGAGGAGGGAGCACCGGGGAGCTGTTTTTT
CASSKRGLAGGGSTGELFF
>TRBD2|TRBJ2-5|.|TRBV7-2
TGTGCCAGCAGTTCCGCGGGGGGGCGTGCCCAAGAGACCCAGTACTTC
CASSSAGGRAQETQYF
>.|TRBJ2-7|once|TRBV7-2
TGTGCCAGCAGCCAGGGGGCGGGAGGGCCTTACGAGCAGTACTTC
CASSQGAGGPYEQYF
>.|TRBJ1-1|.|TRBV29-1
TGCAGCGTTTCTTACACTGAAGCTTTCTTT
CSVSYTEAFF
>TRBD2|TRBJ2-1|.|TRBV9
TGTGCCAGCAGCGTCGGACTAGCGGGAGGCTGGGAGCAGTTCTTC
CASSVGLAGGWEQFF
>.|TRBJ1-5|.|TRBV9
TGTGCCAGCAGCCCCCGGGACAGCAATCAGCCCCAGCATTTT
CASSPRDSNQPQHF
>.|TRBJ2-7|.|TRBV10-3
TGTGCCATCAGTGAGTCGAGGTCGAATGGACACGAGCAGTACTTC
CAISESRSNGHEQYF
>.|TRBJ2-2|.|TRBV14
TGTGCCAGCAGCCAAGAGCAGGGATGGACCGGGGAGCTGTTTTTT
CASSQEQGWTGELFF
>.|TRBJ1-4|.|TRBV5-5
TGTGCCAGCAGTCACCGGGACCCTAATGAAAAACTGTTTTTT
CASSHRDPNEKLFF
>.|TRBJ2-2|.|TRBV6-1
TGTGCCAGCAGATTAGTCCCGATGGAGCTGTTTTTT
CASRLVPMELFF
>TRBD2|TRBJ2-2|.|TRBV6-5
TGTGCCAGCAGAAGGACTAGCGGGACCGGGGAGCTGTTTTTT
CASRRTSGTGELFF
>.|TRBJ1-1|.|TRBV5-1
TGCGCCAGCAGCCCTACAGGGAGCACTGAAGCTTTCTTT
CASSPTGSTEAFF
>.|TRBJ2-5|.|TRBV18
TGTGCCAGCTCTCCTGAAGAGACCCAGTACTTC
CASSPEETQYF
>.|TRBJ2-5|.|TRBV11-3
TGTGCCAGCAGCCTCGGGGGGCCGGAGACCCAGTACTTC
CASSLGGPETQYF
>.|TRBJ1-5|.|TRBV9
TGTGCCAGCAGCCCTAACCCGGGTCAGCCCCAGCATTTT
CASSPNPGQPQHF
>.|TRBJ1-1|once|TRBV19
TGTGCCAGCCCCCAGGAAACAGAAGCTTTCTTT
CASPQETEAFF
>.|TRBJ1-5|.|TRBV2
TGTGCCAGCAGTTCCGAGGCAGGGCCTCAGCCCCAGCATTTT
CASSSEAGPQPQHF
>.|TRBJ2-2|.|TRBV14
TGTGCCAGCAGCCATTTGGGGGGCACCGGGGAGCTGTTTTTT
CASSHLGGTGELFF